This T cell receptor beta chain was sequenced during a study of radiotherapy plus CTLA-4 blockade in lung cancer. Study overall: There were objective responses in 15% to 20% of patients, and about 31% had disease control.

Focal radiation plus CTLA-4 blockade with ipilimumab was given to patients with chemo-refractory metastatic non-small-cell lung cancer. Unmatched junction bases numbered 5, after V lost 3 bases and J lost 4 bases. The CDR3 sequence is 14 residues long. CDR1 and CDR2 from the germline V gene are SGHAT and FQNNGV. Produced via immunoSEQ multiplex PCR; TCRdb's table is partial and in-frame only. The table shows 100,000 or so clones, with approximately 78% occurring only once. Study conclusions and caveats: Researchers report tumor-derived TCR clones expanding in blood after radiotherapy plus ipilimumab.

About this clone itself: The antigen is not known.

This clonotype was obtained from a human donor with non-small cell lung cancer that progressed on radiotherapy plus ipilimumab. The specimen comprised peripheral blood, sampled from a patient treated with radiotherapy plus ipilimumab. The chain joins TRBV11-2 to TRBJ1-1; 7 bases agree with TRBD1. For the CDR3, the DNA is TGTGCCAGCAGCTTTAGACAGGGCCCCACTGAAGCTTTCTTT. It specifies CASSFRQGPTEAFF.